A single sample gave rise to the 16 T cell receptor beta chains below, sequenced in a study of blood T cell repertoires in COVID-19 (dated by TCRdb to about 2020). The protocol used for the library was the immunoSEQ multiplex PCR assay. TCRdb retrieved this table from immuneACCESS and kept in-frame rearrangements only. Not all clones are present; in checked studies, unresolved V genes account for under half, and no reason is known for the remainder. This sample comprises 95,000 to 150,000 clones, around three quarters of them detected only once. The ten top clones hold about 4% of the sample. Sequencing was carried out using peripheral blood. All receptors come from a woman at least 80 years old with acute or convalescent COVID-19.

The chain has TRBV10-3 and TRBJ1-1; TRBD1 might be the D (5 bases). This CDR3 comprises 15 residues. Looked up from germline, CDR1 is ENHRY and CDR2 is SYGVKD. V lost 0 bases and J 1 base, leaving 9 bases between the germline ends. The CDR3 nucleotides are TGTGCCATCAGTGAGTCTCGGGGGGAGAACACTGAAGCTTTCTTT. Translation gives CAISESRGENTEAFF.

The rearrangement links TRBV5-8 to TRBJ2-4, with TRBD2 matching over 14 bases. Germline V CDR1 and CDR2: SGHTS, YDEGEE. This CDR3 region has 16 residues. The V gene end was trimmed by 3 bases and the J gene end by 8 bases; junction bases not matched to a gene: 7. Here the CDR3 reads CASSSGLAGGGHIQYF. The CDR3 coding sequence is TGTGCCAGCAGCTCCGGACTAGCGGGGGGCGGGCACATTCAGTACTTC.

The V call is TRBV18, the J call TRBJ2-2; TRBD2 might be the D (6 bases). Germline V lookup: CDR1 KGHSH, CDR2 LQKENI. CDR3 length: 13 residues. The V and J ends lost 4 bases and 5 bases respectively, with 8 bases between them. CDR3 sequence (DNA): TGTGCCAGCTCACAAGGAGGGACCGGGGAGCTGTTTTTT. This encodes CASSQGGTGELFF.

The rearrangement uses TRBV2 and TRBJ2-4; 7 bases fit TRBD2. With 4 bases clipped from V and 2 bases from J, the junction kept 8 bases outside the gene matches. CDR1 is SNHLY and CDR2 is FYNNEI in the germline V gene. This CDR3 comprises 16 residues. The CDR3 region is CASSGSSGNSKNIQYF. The DNA of the CDR3 is TGTGCCAGCAGTGGTTCTAGCGGAAATTCCAAAAACATTCAGTACTTC. Variable domain in full (rest from reference TRBV2 and TRBJ2-4): EPEVTQTPSHQVTQMGQEVILRCVPISNHLYFYWYRQILGQKVEFLVSFYNNEISEKSEIFDDQFSVERPDGSNFTLKIRSTKLEDSAMYFCASSGSSGNSKNIQYFGAGTRLSVL.

This clone was counted a few times. The chain combines TRBV6-5 with TRBJ2-3; 11 positions agree with TRBD2. Germline values: CDR1 MNHEY, CDR2 SVGAGI. J lost 8 bases, V lost 6 bases, and 7 bases had no gene match. The CDR3 has 14 residues. The CDR3 DNA is TGTGCCAGCAGCCAGACTAGCGGGACGGGTACGCAGTATTTT. Translation gives CASSQTSGTGTQYF.

This clone was seen only a few times. The chain links TRBV4-3 to TRBJ2-1; maybe TRBD2 (5 bases). Germline CDR1 reads LGHNA; CDR2 reads YSLEER. The CDR3 loop spans 17 amino acids. Trimming pared 4 bases from V and 7 bases from J, leaving 23 bases between. The CDR3 region is CASSRSLNRERPNEQFF. CDR3 nucleotide sequence: TGCGCCAGCAGCCGCTCCCTCAACCGGGAACGTCCTAATGAGCAGTTCTTC.

The V gene is TRBV27, the J gene TRBJ2-1; D possibly corresponds to TRBD2 (5 bases). Germline-derived CDR1 and CDR2 are MNHEY and SMNVEV (reference sequence). This CDR3 contains 15 residues. Trimming shortened V by 2 bases and J by 0 bases, and 8 bases separated the two germline ends. The CDR3 loop is CASSLGSYSYNEQFF. The CDR3 DNA reads TGTGCCAGCAGTTTAGGGAGTTACTCCTACAATGAGCAGTTCTTC.

The chain carries TRBV12-3 or TRBV12-4 and TRBJ1-2, with D possibly matching TRBD1 (6 bases). The V and J ends lost 4 bases and 0 bases respectively, with 6 bases between them. The CDR3 is 13 amino acids. The CDR3: CASSWTANYGYTF. In nucleotides, the CDR3 is TGTGCCAGCAGTTGGACAGCTAACTATGGCTACACCTTC.

The gene calls are TRBV7-9 and TRBJ2-2; D perhaps matches TRBD1 (6 bases). Germline V gene data show CDR1 as SEHNR and CDR2 as FQNEAQ (reference sequence). This CDR3 region has 14 residues. Trimming left V 2 bases short and J 6 bases short, with 10 bases between. The CDR3 DNA sequence: TGTGCCAGCAGCTTAATTAAGGGGGCCGGGGAGCTGTTTTTT. Residues: CASSLIKGAGELFF.

The chain uses TRBV11-2 and TRBJ2-5; TRBD1 agrees at 10 bases. The germline V gene has CDR1 SGHAT and CDR2 FQNNGV. V gave up 2 bases and J gave up 3 bases; unmatched junction bases: 3. The CDR3 loop spans 15 amino acids. CDR3 bases: TGTGCCAGCAGCTTAACTGGGACAGGGGAAGAGACCCAGTACTTC. It is translated as CASSLTGTGEETQYF.

The chain couples TRBV6-5 to TRBJ1-4, with 8 bases lining up with TRBD1. Germline V gives CDR1 MNHEY, CDR2 SVGAGI. This CDR3 region has 14 residues. The V and J ends lost 5 bases and 6 bases, in that order; junction bases with no gene match: 5. CDR3 in amino acids: CASSRTGNDEKLFF. CDR3 nucleotide sequence: TGTGCCAGCAGTAGGACAGGGAACGATGAAAAACTGTTTTTT.

This sequence joins TRBV19 and TRBJ1-5; 7 nucleotides match TRBD1. With 8 bases clipped from V and 4 bases from J, the junction kept 11 bases outside the gene matches. The germline V gene has CDR1 LNHDA and CDR2 SQIVND (reference sequence). The length of the CDR3 is 15 residues. Written as DNA, the CDR3 is TGTGCCAGTGCTTTAGGACAGGCTATTAATCAGCCCCAGCATTTT. Translation gives CASALGQAINQPQHF.

J is TRBJ1-2 and V is TRBV5-6; a possible D gene is TRBD1 (6 bases). CDR3 size: 14 residues. V dropped 4 bases and J dropped 8 bases, with 18 bases sitting between them. From germline, CDR1 is SGHDT and CDR2 YYEEEE. The CDR3 DNA sequence: TGTGCCAGCAGCCGGGACACGGAATGGGGGGGCTACACCTTC. Amino acids: CASSRDTEWGGYTF.

V is TRBV5-1 and J is TRBJ2-1; D is ambiguous. The germline V and J ends were trimmed by 0 bases and 9 bases, with 10 bases remaining between them. CDR3 length: 13 residues. The V gene's germline CDR1 is SGHRS and CDR2 YFSETQ. CDR3 sequence (DNA): TGCGCCAGCAGCTTGGGTCAGACGGGTGAGCAGTTCTTC. This translates into CASSLGQTGEQFF.

V and J are TRBV4-3 and TRBJ2-1; D call uncertain. CDR1 LGHNA and CDR2 YSLEER come from the germline V gene. The CDR3 has 14 amino acids. V lost 4 bases, J lost 0 bases, and 7 bases lay in between. In nucleotides, the CDR3 is TGCGCCAGCAGCCTCTTGAGCTCCTACAATGAGCAGTTCTTC. Protein sequence: CASSLLSSYNEQFF.

The chain carries TRBV7-9 and TRBJ2-1, with 9 bases lining up with TRBD2. With 2 bases clipped from V and 8 bases from J, the junction kept 7 bases outside the gene matches. Germline CDR1 and CDR2: SEHNR and FQNEAQ (reference sequence). The CDR3 is 15 amino acids. This CDR3 reads CASSLTRGGVDEQFF. The DNA of the CDR3 is TGTGCCAGCAGCTTAACCCGCGGGGGGGTCGATGAGCAGTTCTTC. Using reference TRBV7-9 and TRBJ2-1 for the parts outside the CDR3, the full variable domain is DTGVSQNPRHKITKRGQNVTFRCDPISEHNRLYWYRQTLGQGPEFLTYFQNEAQLEKSRLLSDRFSAERPKGSFSTLEIQRTEQGDSAMYLCASSLTRGGVDEQFFGPGTRLTVL.